A single T cell receptor (beta chain) is shown here with its context. The method was immunoSEQ multiplex PCR; TCRdb's version includes in-frame clones alone and lacks a portion of them. The table includes tens of thousands of clones, about 70% detected once. The data were taken from a study of OX40 agonist ivuxolimab in advanced cancers. CDR1 KGHSH and CDR2 LQKENI come from the germline V gene. After removal of 2 bases from V and 9 bases from J, the junction contained 2 bases not matched to a gene. The CDR3 is 13 residues long. The rearrangement links TRBV18 to TRBJ2-4; TRBD1 matches 9 bases. This TCR came from an adult with an advanced solid tumor such as melanoma, head and neck, liver or kidney cancer. Sequenced here: CD4+ or CD8+ T cells sorted from blood, sampled in a trial of the OX40 agonist ivuxolimab. The CDR3 DNA is TGTGCCAGCTCACCAGACAGGGGGAGCATTCAGTACTTC. Amino acid sequence: CASSPDRGSIQYF.